This entry concerns a single T cell receptor (beta chain). Antigen: not known. This record belongs to a study of graft-versus-host responses after intestinal transplantation. Turning to the study itself: Grafts were multivisceral, liver-intestinal, or isolated intestinal.

The CDR3 runs to 13 residues. Germline CDR1 and CDR2: SGHTA and FQGTGA. V lost 6 bases, J lost 4 bases, and 4 bases stayed unmatched. Method: immunoSEQ multiplex PCR; TCRdb's copy keeps in-frame clones and lacks some. This table holds about 120,000 clones, approximately 95% found once. This receptor was taken from a human donor who received an intestinal transplant. The sequencing used unstimulated CD4+ T cells sorted from spleen or lymph node cells, collected before intestinal transplant. The chain carries TRBV7-3 and TRBJ2-3; 7 bases align to TRBD1. The CDR3 DNA reads as TGTGCCAGCAGGTCAACAGGGGCAGATACGCAGTATTTT. Protein sequence: CASRSTGADTQYF.